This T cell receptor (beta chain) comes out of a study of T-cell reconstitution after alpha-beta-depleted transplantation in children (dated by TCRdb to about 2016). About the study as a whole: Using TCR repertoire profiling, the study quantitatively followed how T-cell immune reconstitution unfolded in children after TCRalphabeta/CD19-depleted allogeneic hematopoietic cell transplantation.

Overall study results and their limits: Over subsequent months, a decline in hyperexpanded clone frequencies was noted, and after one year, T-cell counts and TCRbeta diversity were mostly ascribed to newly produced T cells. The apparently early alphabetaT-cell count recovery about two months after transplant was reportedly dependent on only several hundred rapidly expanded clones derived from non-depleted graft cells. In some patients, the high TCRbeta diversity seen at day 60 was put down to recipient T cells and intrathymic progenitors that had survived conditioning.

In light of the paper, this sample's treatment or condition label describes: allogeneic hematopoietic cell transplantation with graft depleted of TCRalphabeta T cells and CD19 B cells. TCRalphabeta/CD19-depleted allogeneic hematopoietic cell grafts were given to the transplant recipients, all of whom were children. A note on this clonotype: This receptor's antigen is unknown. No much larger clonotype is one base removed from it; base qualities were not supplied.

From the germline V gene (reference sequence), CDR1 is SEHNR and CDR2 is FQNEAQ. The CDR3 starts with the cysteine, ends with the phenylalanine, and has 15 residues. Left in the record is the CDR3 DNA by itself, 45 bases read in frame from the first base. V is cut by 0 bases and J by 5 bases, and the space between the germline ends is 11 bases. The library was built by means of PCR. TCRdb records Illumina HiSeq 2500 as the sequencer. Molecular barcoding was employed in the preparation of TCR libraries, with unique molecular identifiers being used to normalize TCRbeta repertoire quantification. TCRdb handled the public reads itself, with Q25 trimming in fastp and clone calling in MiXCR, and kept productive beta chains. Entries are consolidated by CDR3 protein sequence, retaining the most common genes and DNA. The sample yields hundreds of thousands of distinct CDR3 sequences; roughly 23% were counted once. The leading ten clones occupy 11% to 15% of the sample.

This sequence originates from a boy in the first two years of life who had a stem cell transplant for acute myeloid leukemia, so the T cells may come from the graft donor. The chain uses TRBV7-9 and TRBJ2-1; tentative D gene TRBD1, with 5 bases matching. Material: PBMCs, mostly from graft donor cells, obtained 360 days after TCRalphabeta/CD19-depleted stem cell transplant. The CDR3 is CASSLALDTDNEQFF. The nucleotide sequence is TGTGCCAGCAGCTTAGCTCTGGACACAGACAATGAGCAGTTCTTC.